Listed below are T cell receptor beta chains from one sample, sequenced in a study of graft-versus-host responses after intestinal transplantation. TCRdb's copy holds only in-frame clones and misses some; the assay was immunoSEQ multiplex PCR. The sample consists of over 75,000 clones, around 90% of them appearing once. These receptors are not linked to any known antigen. Specimen: unstimulated CD4+ T cells sorted from spleen or lymph node cells, collected before intestinal transplant. All receptors derive from a human donor who received an intestinal transplant. The CDR3 runs from the conserved cysteine through the conserved F or W. A D gene is named only where the DNA matches it firmly.

V gene: TRBV19; J gene: TRBJ2-1; CDR3 length: 15; D gene: TRBD2; CDR3 protein: CASTGGPINYNEQFF; CDR3 DNA: TGTGCCAGTACGGGGGGACCCATCAACTACAATGAGCAGTTCTTC
V gene: TRBV30; J gene: TRBJ1-5; CDR3 length: 14; D gene: TRBD1; CDR3 protein: CAWSTAQGNQPQHF; CDR3 DNA: TGTGCCTGGAGTACCGCACAGGGGAATCAGCCCCAGCATTTT
V gene: TRBV6-1; J gene: TRBJ2-7; CDR3 length: 13; D gene: NA; CDR3 protein: CASRPQGRHEQYF; CDR3 DNA: TGTGCCAGCAGGCCACAGGGGAGGCACGAGCAGTACTTC
V gene: TRBV2; J gene: TRBJ2-7; CDR3 length: 14; D gene: NA; CDR3 protein: CASSEDEISYEQYF; CDR3 DNA: TGTGCCAGCAGTGAAGACGAGATATCTTACGAGCAGTACTTC
V gene: TRBV11-1; J gene: TRBJ2-7; CDR3 length: 14; D gene: TRBD2; CDR3 protein: CASSRGEVGYEQYF; CDR3 DNA: TGTGCCAGCTCCCGGGGGGAGGTAGGCTACGAGCAGTACTTC
V gene: TRBV18; J gene: TRBJ1-4; CDR3 length: 16; D gene: NA; CDR3 protein: CASSPTGRATNEKLFF; CDR3 DNA: TGTGCCAGCTCACCTACAGGACGAGCAACTAATGAAAAACTGTTTTTT
V gene: TRBV27; J gene: TRBJ1-5; CDR3 length: 18; D gene: TRBD1; CDR3 protein: CASSRRGQGAWGNQPQHF; CDR3 DNA: TGTGCCAGCAGCCGTCGGGGACAGGGGGCTTGGGGCAATCAGCCCCAGCATTTT
V gene: TRBV30; J gene: TRBJ2-7; CDR3 length: 15; D gene: NA; CDR3 protein: CAWRERTVPDYEQYF; CDR3 DNA: TGTGCCTGGAGGGAAAGGACTGTTCCGGACTACGAGCAGTACTTC
V gene: TRBV2; J gene: TRBJ2-2; CDR3 length: 14; D gene: TRBD1; CDR3 protein: CASTYRGNTGELFF; CDR3 DNA: TGTGCCAGCACCTACAGGGGGAACACCGGGGAGCTGTTTTTT
V gene: TRBV5-4; J gene: TRBJ1-2; CDR3 length: 14; D gene: TRBD1; CDR3 protein: CASSVNPDRPGYTF; CDR3 DNA: TGTGCCAGCAGCGTAAACCCGGACAGGCCTGGCTACACCTTC
V gene: TRBV30; J gene: TRBJ2-7; CDR3 length: 10; D gene: TRBD2; CDR3 protein: CAAERGEQYF; CDR3 DNA: TGTGCCGCTGAGCGGGGGGAGCAGTACTTC
V gene: TRBV25-1; J gene: TRBJ2-3; CDR3 length: 15; D gene: TRBD1; CDR3 protein: CASSQITGGGNTQYF; CDR3 DNA: TGTGCCAGCAGTCAAATAACAGGGGGCGGGAATACGCAGTATTTT
V gene: TRBV27; J gene: TRBJ2-2; CDR3 length: 20; D gene: TRBD2; CDR3 protein: CASSLSGLGGGRAKTGELFF; CDR3 DNA: TGTGCCAGCAGTTTATCGGGTCTCGGAGGCGGGAGGGCCAAAACCGGGGAGCTGTTTTTT